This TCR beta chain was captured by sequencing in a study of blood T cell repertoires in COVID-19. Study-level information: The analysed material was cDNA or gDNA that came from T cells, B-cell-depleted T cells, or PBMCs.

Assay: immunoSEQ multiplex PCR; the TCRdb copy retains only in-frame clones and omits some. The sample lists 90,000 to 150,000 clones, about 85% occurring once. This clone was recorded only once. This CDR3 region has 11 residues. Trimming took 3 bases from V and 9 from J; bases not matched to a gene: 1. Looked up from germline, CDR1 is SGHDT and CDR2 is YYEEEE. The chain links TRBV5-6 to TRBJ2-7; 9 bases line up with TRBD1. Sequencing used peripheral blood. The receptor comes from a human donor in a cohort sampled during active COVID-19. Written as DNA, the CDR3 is TGTGCCAGCAGCTGGGACAGGGTGCAGTACTTC. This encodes CASSWDRVQYF.